This entry lists 24 T cell receptor beta chains sequenced from one sample in a study of glioma-infiltrating T cells (dated by TCRdb to about 2016). Sequencer: Illumina MiSeq. TCR alpha and beta CDR3 regions were amplified with the iRepertoire nested amplicon-rescue multiplex PCR (arm-PCR) platform from RNA. TCRdb handled the public reads itself, with Q25 trimming in fastp and clone calling in MiXCR, and kept productive beta chains. CDR3 protein sequences are deduplicated, and each keeps its most common genes and DNA. This sample has over 70,000 distinct CDR3 sequences in its table, and about 25% of those were observed once. The ten largest clonotypes hold about 6.6% of the sample. Material: glioma tissue, nonneoplastic brain tissue, or PBMCs (not recorded which). Source of these receptors: a human donor with low-grade glioma or glioblastoma, undergoing nonglioma brain surgery, or in good health (not recorded which).

This clonotype was picked up many times. The chain joins TRBV15 to TRBJ2-7, with 7 bases that match TRBD1. Trimming took 4 bases from V and 9 from J; bases not matched to a gene: 6. Germline CDR1 is LNHNV and CDR2 is YYDKDF (reference sequence). The CDR3 length is 12 residues. The CDR3 bases are TGTGCCACCAGCAAAACGACAGGGTTGCAGTACTTC. Its protein product is CATSKTTGLQYF.

As concerns this clonotype: A much larger clone differs from this one at a single base, so this may be a read error. The chain employs TRBV18 and TRBJ2-1; 7 nucleotides align to TRBD1. Germline CDR1 and CDR2: KGHSH and LQKENI. The CDR3 is 12 amino acids. For the CDR3, the DNA is TGTGCCAGCTTACCAGGGGGAGTCGAGCAGTTCTTC. This codes for CASLPGGVEQFF.

About this clonotype itself: One base away lies a much larger clone, so this may be a sequencing read error. The chain has TRBV10-2 and TRBJ1-5; the D is unclear. The V end was cut by 6 bases, the J end by 5 bases, with 8 bases between. From germline, CDR1 is WSHSY and CDR2 SAAADI. The length of the CDR3 is 12 residues. In nucleotides, the CDR3 is TGCGCCAGCAGGTCCCCCGATCAGCCCCAGCATTTT. Protein sequence: CASRSPDQPQHF.

This clonotype was observed many times. This chain joins TRBV6-6 and TRBJ1-1; 7 bases are shared with TRBD1. CDR1 and CDR2 from the germline V gene are MNHNY and SVGAGI (reference sequence). The J segment lost 11 bases and the V segment lost 3 bases, leaving 12 bases of the junction unmatched. The CDR3 covers 14 residues. CDR3 DNA: TGTGCCAGCAGTTATCGACCGGGACAGAATAGGGCTTTCTTT. Encoded protein: CASSYRPGQNRAFF.

This clonotype was recorded many times. This chain connects TRBV7-9 to TRBJ2-5; the D is unclear. V lost 5 bases and J 4 bases, leaving 14 bases between the germline ends. Germline V lookup: CDR1 SEHNR, CDR2 FQNEAQ (reference sequence). The CDR3 has 14 residues. CDR3 bases: TGTGCCAGCAGCCTCGGACGTAGCCCAGAGACCCAGTACTTC. Protein sequence: CASSLGRSPETQYF. Variable domain in full (rest from reference TRBV7-9 and TRBJ2-5): DTGVSQNPRHKITKRGQNVTFRCDPISEHNRLYWYRQTLGQGPEFLTYFQNEAQLEKSRLLSDRFSAERPKGSFSTLEIQRTEQGDSAMYLCASSLGRSPETQYFGPGTRLLVL.

The chain recombines TRBV12-3 or TRBV12-4 with TRBJ2-1, with D possibly being TRBD1 or TRBD2 (5 bases each). TRBJ2-5 matches the DNA end more closely, so the J call is doubtful. CDR3 length: 14 amino acids. CDR3 nucleotide sequence: TGTGCCAGCAGTGTCGTCGGGTGGGGGGAGACCCAGTACTTC. Translating it yields CASSVVGWGETQYF.

This chain uses TRBV9 with TRBJ2-5, with unresolved D. The V and J ends lost 0 bases and 3 bases respectively, with 6 bases between them. The CDR3 consists of 13 residues. Germline V gives CDR1 SGDLS, CDR2 YYNGEE. The chain's CDR3 is CASSVGAKETQYF. CDR3 nucleotide sequence: TGTGCCAGCAGCGTAGGGGCCAAAGAGACCCAGTACTTC.

The chain couples TRBV10-2 to TRBJ2-7; D is undetermined. Germline V gene lookup returns CDR1 WSHSY and CDR2 SAAADI. V lost 6 bases and J lost 3, with 15 bases in between. This CDR3 region has 14 residues. The CDR3 bases are TGCGCCAGCAGGGCCATGAGACTCCTCTACGAGCAGTACTTC. Translation: CASRAMRLLYEQYF.

This chain joins TRBV5-1 and TRBJ1-6, with D possibly being TRBD1 (6 bases). Trimming shortened V by 4 bases and J by 10 bases, and 18 bases separated the two germline ends. This CDR3 is 15 amino acids long. Germline assignment: CDR1 SGHRS and CDR2 YFSETQ. DNA of the CDR3: TGCGCCAGCAGCCCCACTACAGGGTCGCGCTCACCCCTCCACTTT. This encodes CASSPTTGSRSPLHF.

The J gene is TRBJ2-1, the V gene TRBV19, with D unclear. The V end was cut by 7 bases, the J end by 0 bases, with 10 bases between. CDR3 length: 14 residues. Germline CDR1 LNHDA, CDR2 SQIVND (reference sequence). CDR3 DNA: TGTGCCAGTATGGTTGGCAGCTCCTACAATGAGCAGTTCTTC. This codes for CASMVGSSYNEQFF.

This clonotype was recorded many times. The V call is TRBV20-1, the J call TRBJ1-3; 7 bases fit TRBD1. The CDR3 sequence is 19 residues long. Germline assignment: CDR1 DFQATT and CDR2 SNEGSKA (reference sequence). Unmatched junction bases numbered 18, after V lost 2 bases and J lost 2 bases. CDR3 loop: CSARPRQGLGLNPGNTIYF. CDR3 sequence (DNA): TGCAGTGCTAGACCCCGACAGGGCTTAGGACTAAACCCTGGAAACACCATATATTTT.

There are many counts of this clonotype. The chain joins TRBV19 to TRBJ2-7; tentatively, D is TRBD1 (6 bases). This CDR3 is built from 15 residues. V lost 6 bases and J 1 base, leaving 16 bases between the germline ends. Germline CDR1 LNHDA, CDR2 SQIVND (reference sequence). CDR3 amino acids: CASSSQGRESYEQYF. The CDR3 DNA reads as TGTGCCAGTAGCTCACAGGGAAGAGAGTCCTACGAGCAGTACTTC.

This clonotype was seen a few times. The chain employs TRBV10-1 and TRBJ2-2; perhaps TRBD1 as D (6 bases). This CDR3 has 14 residues. Trimming left V 6 bases short and J 5 bases short, with 13 bases between. Germline values: CDR1 WNHNN, CDR2 SYGVQD (reference sequence). The CDR3 here is CASREAGDTGELFF. CDR3 DNA sequence: TGCGCCAGCAGGGAAGCAGGGGATACCGGGGAGCTGTTTTTT.

This clonotype was counted a few times. The J gene is TRBJ2-1, the V gene TRBV19; D ambiguous. The ends were cut back, 6 bases at V and 0 bases at J, with 18 bases in the middle. Germline V gene data show CDR1 as LNHDA and CDR2 as SQIVND (reference sequence). The CDR3 sequence is 17 residues long. DNA for the CDR3: TGTGCCAGTAGACAACGGGCAGGATCTGCCTCCTACAATGAGCAGTTCTTC. This gives the protein CASRQRAGSASYNEQFF.

The V call is TRBV25-1, the J call TRBJ2-7, with D possibly being TRBD1 (5 bases). The V end lost 3 bases, the J end lost 5 bases, and 17 bases lay between the germline ends. The germline V gene has CDR1 MGHDK and CDR2 SYGVNS. This CDR3 region has 15 residues. CDR3 in DNA: TGTGCCAGCAGTGAGAGCAGGGCCTACGACAACGAGCAGTACTTC. It encodes CASSESRAYDNEQYF.

This clonotype appeared a few times. V and J are TRBV28 and TRBJ2-7, with 8 bases identical to TRBD2. The V gene's germline CDR1 is MDHEN and CDR2 SYDVKM. The V gene end was trimmed by 4 bases and the J gene end by 2 bases; junction bases not matched to a gene: 10. The CDR3 extends over 16 amino acids. This CDR3 is CASSSPTSGVPYEQYF. Here the CDR3 DNA reads TGTGCCAGCAGTTCACCAACTAGCGGAGTCCCCTACGAGCAGTACTTC.

The table lists this clonotype with many counts. The chain links TRBV20-1 to TRBJ1-5; maybe TRBD1 (5 bases). Per the germline V gene, CDR1 is DFQATT and CDR2 is SNEGSKA (reference sequence). The CDR3 totals 15 residues. V was trimmed by 6 bases and J by 2 bases, leaving 17 bases between them. The CDR3 reads CSAAIGQGRNQPQHF. CDR3 sequence (DNA): TGCAGTGCCGCAATCGGGCAGGGACGCAATCAGCCCCAGCATTTT.

This clonotype has just a few counts. The chain carries TRBV5-4 and TRBJ2-7, with D possibly matching TRBD2 (5 bases). Germline V CDR1 and CDR2: SGHNT, YYREEE (reference sequence). Trimming took 0 bases from V and 5 from J, leaving 9 bases between them. The CDR3 sequence is 13 residues long. CDR3 region: CASSLEPGDEQYF. The CDR3 coding sequence is TGTGCCAGCAGCTTGGAACCCGGGGACGAGCAGTACTTC.

The chain recombines TRBV19 with TRBJ1-2; 12 nucleotides line up with TRBD1. Germline lookup yields CDR1 LNHDA and CDR2 SQIVND (reference sequence). After removal of 9 bases from V and 3 bases from J, the junction contained 8 bases not matched to a gene. The CDR3 has 15 residues. CDR3 DNA: TGTGCCAGCTTCCCGGGGACAGGGGGCTACTATGGCTACACCTTC. Protein product: CASFPGTGGYYGYTF.

This chain links TRBV3-1 with TRBJ2-1, with TRBD2 identical over 7 bases. The germline V gene encodes CDR1 LGHDT and CDR2 YNNKEL (reference sequence). Trimming took 4 bases from V and 0 from J; bases not matched to a gene: 9. This CDR3 has 17 residues. This CDR3 is CASSRSSGQSSYNEQFF. The CDR3 DNA reads as TGTGCCAGCAGCCGGTCTAGCGGACAAAGCTCCTACAATGAGCAGTTCTTC.

Many counts were recorded for this clonotype. The chain is built from TRBV6-1 and TRBJ1-1, with 8 bases identical to TRBD1. The trim removed 5 bases at V and 8 bases at J, leaving 7 bases unmatched. This CDR3 contains 13 residues. The V gene's germline CDR1 is MNHNS and CDR2 SASEGT. The CDR3 DNA is TGTGCCAGCAGTACCCCAGGGGGCCCAGAAGCTTTCTTT. The encoded protein is CASSTPGGPEAFF.

The chain carries TRBV10-2 and TRBJ2-3; 9 nucleotides line up with TRBD2. CDR3 length equals 15 residues. CDR1 and CDR2 from the germline V gene are WSHSY and SAAADI. Losses at the gene ends were 4 bases for V and 2 bases for J; bases not matched to a gene: 4. In nucleotides, the CDR3 is TGCGCCAGCAGTGTGAGCGGGGGGATCACAGATACGCAGTATTTT. It yields the protein CASSVSGGITDTQYF.

To note about this clonotype: A much more abundant neighbour one base away suggests this may be a read error. J is TRBJ2-7 and V is TRBV4-1; 7 bases are shared with TRBD2. Germline loops: CDR1 MGHRA, CDR2 YSYEKL. CDR3 size: 15 residues. The CDR3 DNA is TGCGCCATCAGCCAAGGGAGGGGTTTCGCCTACGAGCAGTACTTC. Its protein is CAISQGRGFAYEQYF.

This clonotype was detected many times. The chain combines TRBV20-1 with TRBJ2-3, with no clear D. Trimming stripped 6 bases from V and 0 bases from J, with 10 bases between. Germline loops: CDR1 DFQATT, CDR2 SNEGSKA (reference sequence). The CDR3 covers 13 residues. CDR3 sequence reads: CSAFASSTDTQYF. CDR3 sequence (DNA): TGCAGTGCGTTCGCGTCTAGCACAGATACGCAGTATTTT.